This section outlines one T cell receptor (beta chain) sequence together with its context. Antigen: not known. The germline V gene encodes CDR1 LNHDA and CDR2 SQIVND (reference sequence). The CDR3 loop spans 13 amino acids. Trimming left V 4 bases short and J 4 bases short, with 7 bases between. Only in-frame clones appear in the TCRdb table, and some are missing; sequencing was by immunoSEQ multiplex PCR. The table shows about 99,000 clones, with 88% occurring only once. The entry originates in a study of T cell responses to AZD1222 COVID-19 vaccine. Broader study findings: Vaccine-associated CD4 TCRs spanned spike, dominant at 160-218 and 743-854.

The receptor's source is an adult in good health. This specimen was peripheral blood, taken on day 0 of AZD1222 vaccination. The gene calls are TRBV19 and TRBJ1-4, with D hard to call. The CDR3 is CASSRQYNEKLFF. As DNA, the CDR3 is TGTGCCAGTAGTAGGCAGTATAATGAAAAACTGTTTTTT.